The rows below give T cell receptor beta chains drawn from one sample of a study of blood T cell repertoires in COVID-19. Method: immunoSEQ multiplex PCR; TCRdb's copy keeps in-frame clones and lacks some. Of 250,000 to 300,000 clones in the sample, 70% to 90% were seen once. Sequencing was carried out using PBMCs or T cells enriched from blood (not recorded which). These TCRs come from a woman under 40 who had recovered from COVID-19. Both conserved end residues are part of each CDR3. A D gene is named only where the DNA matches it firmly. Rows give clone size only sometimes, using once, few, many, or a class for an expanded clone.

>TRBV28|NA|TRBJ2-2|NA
CASSLSAGTGELFF
TGTGCCAGCAGTTTATCTGCGGGGACCGGGGAGCTGTTTTTT
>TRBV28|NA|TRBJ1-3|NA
CASSPGAGNTIYF
TGTGCCAGCAGCCCAGGGGCTGGAAACACCATATATTTT
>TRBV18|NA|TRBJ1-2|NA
CASSPPPGFYGYTF
TGTGCCAGCTCACCACCGCCAGGCTTCTATGGCTACACCTTC
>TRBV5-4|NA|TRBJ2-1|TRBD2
CASSLRSGGVLEQFF
TGTGCCAGCAGCTTGAGGAGCGGGGGGGTCCTGGAGCAGTTCTTC
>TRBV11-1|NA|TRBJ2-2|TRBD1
CASSLARGTGELFF
TGTGCCAGCAGCTTGGCCAGGGGGACCGGGGAGCTGTTTTTT
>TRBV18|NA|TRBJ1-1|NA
CASSPPTSPNTEAFF
TGTGCCAGCTCACCACCGACTTCCCCAAACACTGAAGCTTTCTTT
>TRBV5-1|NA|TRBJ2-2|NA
CASRPDSFGELFF
TGCGCCAGCCGCCCCGACAGTTTCGGGGAGCTGTTTTTT
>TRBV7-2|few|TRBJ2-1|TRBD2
CASSLAPGTSGFSFLNEQFF
TGTGCCAGCAGCTTAGCCCCCGGGACTAGCGGATTTAGTTTTTTGAATGAGCAGTTCTTC
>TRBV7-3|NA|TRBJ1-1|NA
CASRIHPERTEAFF
TGTGCCAGCAGAATCCACCCGGAGCGCACTGAAGCTTTCTTT
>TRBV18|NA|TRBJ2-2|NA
CASSPPSVTGELFF
TGTGCCAGCTCACCACCCTCGGTCACCGGGGAGCTGTTTTTT
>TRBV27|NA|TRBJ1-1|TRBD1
CASSHTGGNTEAFF
TGTGCCAGCAGCCACACAGGGGGAAACACTGAAGCTTTCTTT